This T cell receptor beta chain was captured in a study of a mutant IDH1 vaccine in newly diagnosed glioma. Turning to the study itself: Once 4-6 weeks had passed after radiotherapy alone, vaccination started, or it started with temozolomide cycles.

TCRdb keeps only in-frame clones here, not all; method: immunoSEQ multiplex PCR. Of about 55,000 clones in the sample, approximately 76% were seen once. The sample's time point: week 47, end of study. With topical imiquimod, each dose of the vaccine consisted of 300 ug of mutant IDH1 20-mer peptide. Germline assignment: CDR1 MNHNS and CDR2 SASEGT. The CDR3 extends over 13 amino acids. Trimming took 8 bases from V and 3 from J, leaving 13 bases between them. This clone showed up just once. Its antigen is unidentified. The sequence was obtained from a middle-aged woman with glioma. Some clones in this sample may be carry-over from other donors' samples. The chain carries TRBV6-1 and TRBJ2-5; the D gene could be TRBD1 or TRBD2 (5 bases each). This sample comprised PBMCs, obtained from a glioma patient whose treatment included an IDH1 peptide vaccine. Here the CDR3 reads CASAGTLEETQYF. The CDR3 DNA follows: TGTGCCAGCGCCGGGACGTTGGAAGAGACCCAGTACTTC.